This T cell receptor beta chain was captured by sequencing in a study of cytomegalovirus exposure and HLA in healthy donors. Study in general: Counted in an early data release were approximately 85 million unique TCRs from HLA-typed donors.

Points from the study as a whole: In vitro data verified a few CMV-associated chains as specific for CMV antigens.

Worth noting for this clone: The antigen is undetermined.

Researchers ran the PCR with 60 Vbeta and 13 Jbeta primers. The method was immunoSEQ multiplex PCR; TCRdb's version includes in-frame clones alone and lacks a portion of them. This table holds about 160,000 clones, 80% found once. The V gene end was trimmed by 0 bases and the J gene end by 5 bases; junction bases not matched to a gene: 3. The CDR3 loop spans 14 amino acids. Germline CDR1 SGHTA, CDR2 FQGNSA. Sequencing input: PBMCs. The origin of this receptor is a man aged 25 to 40 in good health and CMV-seronegative. The chain is built from TRBV7-2 and TRBJ2-5, with 7 bases that match TRBD2. In DNA form, the CDR3 reads TGTGCCAGCAGCTTAGCGCGGGGGACGGAGACCCAGTACTTC. As protein: CASSLARGTETQYF.